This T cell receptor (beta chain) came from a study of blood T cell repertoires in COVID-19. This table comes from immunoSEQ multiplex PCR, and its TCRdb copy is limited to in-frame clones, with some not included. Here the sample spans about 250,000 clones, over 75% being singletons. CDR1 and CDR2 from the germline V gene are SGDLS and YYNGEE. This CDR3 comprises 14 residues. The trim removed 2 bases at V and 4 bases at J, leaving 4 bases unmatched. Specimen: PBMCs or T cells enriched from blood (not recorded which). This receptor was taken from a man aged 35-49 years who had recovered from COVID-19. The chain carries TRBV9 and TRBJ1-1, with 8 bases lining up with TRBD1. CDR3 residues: CASSVTQGGTEAFF. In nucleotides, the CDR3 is TGTGCCAGCAGCGTTACACAGGGGGGCACTGAAGCTTTCTTT.